Listed below are T cell receptor beta chains from one sample, sequenced in a study of cytomegalovirus exposure and HLA in healthy donors. Here immunoSEQ multiplex PCR was the method, and the copy in TCRdb shows in-frame clones only, minus some. This repertoire shows approximately 160,000 clones, under 70% found once; its top ten account for 2.5% to 3%. Sequenced: PBMCs. Source of these receptors: a woman aged 40 to 49 in good health and CMV-seropositive. CDR3s include the opening cysteine and the closing phenylalanine or tryptophan. D genes are given only for firm matches. Not every row has a clone size; where given, it reads once, few, many or a size class.

CASSPTGEYGYTF | TGTGCCAGCAGTCCCACAGGGGAGTATGGCTACACCTTC | TRBV6-6 | - | TRBJ1-2 | TRBD1
CASSLTSGSADTQYF | TGCGCCAGCAGCCTCACTAGCGGGAGTGCAGATACGCAGTATTTT | TRBV4-3 | - | TRBJ2-3 | TRBD2
CASSLEGSGGSYGYTF | TGCGCCAGCAGCTTGGAGGGGAGTGGGGGGAGCTATGGCTACACCTTC | TRBV5-1 | - | TRBJ1-2 | -
CASSTGQGAYQEQFF | TGTGCCAGCAGCACCGGACAGGGGGCTTATCAGGAGCAGTTCTTC | TRBV5-5 | - | TRBJ2-1 | TRBD1
CASSVGVGQGARNEQFF | TGTGCCAGCAGCGTTGGCGTCGGACAGGGGGCGAGAAATGAGCAGTTCTTC | TRBV9 | - | TRBJ2-1 | TRBD1
CASSAEAPGQGRDTQYF | TGTGCCAGCAGTGCGGAAGCCCCGGGACAGGGTAGAGATACGCAGTATTTT | TRBV6-1 | - | TRBJ2-3 | TRBD1
CASISGTGGEKLFF | TGTGCCAGCATATCCGGGACAGGGGGTGAAAAACTGTTTTTT | TRBV28 | - | TRBJ1-4 | TRBD1
CASSLGGEKLFF | TGTGCCAGCAGTTTAGGAGGGGAAAAACTGTTTTTT | TRBV28 | - | TRBJ1-4 | -
CASSQSADTQYF | TGTGCCAGCAGCCAATCCGCGGATACGCAGTATTTT | TRBV13 | - | TRBJ2-3 | -
CASSLFGGGVMNTEAFF | TGTGCCAGCAGCTTATTCGGGGGTGGGGTGATGAACACTGAAGCTTTCTTT | TRBV7-9 | few | TRBJ1-1 | -
CASSLAQSTDTQYF | TGTGCCAGCAGCTTAGCGCAGAGCACAGATACGCAGTATTTT | TRBV7-2 | few | TRBJ2-3 | -
CASSLAGRDIQYF | TGTGCCAGCAGCTTAGCAGGCCGGGACATTCAGTACTTC | TRBV7-2 | - | TRBJ2-4 | -
CASSYSGARNQPQHF | TGTGCCAGCAGTTACTCGGGGGCTAGGAATCAGCCCCAGCATTTT | TRBV6-5 | - | TRBJ1-5 | -
CASSTAVNTEAFF | TGTGCCAGTAGTACGGCGGTAAACACTGAAGCTTTCTTT | TRBV19 | - | TRBJ1-1 | -
CASSFGSENTEAFF | TGCGCCAGCAGCTTTGGCAGTGAGAACACTGAAGCTTTCTTT | TRBV5-1 | - | TRBJ1-1 | -
CASSLGNGKRAFF | TGTGCCAGCAGCTTAGGAAACGGGAAGAGGGCTTTCTTT | TRBV7-2 | - | TRBJ1-1 | -
CASSFGTSHEQYF | TGTGCCAGCAGCTTCGGGACTAGCCACGAGCAGTACTTC | TRBV5-6 | - | TRBJ2-7 | TRBD2
CASSSGTSGILGEQFF | TGTGCCAGCAGTTCTGGGACTAGCGGGATCCTAGGTGAGCAGTTCTTC | TRBV27 | - | TRBJ2-1 | TRBD2
CASNRGFYEQYF | TGTGCCAGCAACAGGGGGTTCTACGAGCAGTACTTC | TRBV2 | - | TRBJ2-7 | TRBD1
CASRGRQGLNEKLFF | TGTGCCAGCAGGGGACGACAGGGCCTTAATGAAAAACTGTTTTTT | TRBV6-1 | - | TRBJ1-4 | TRBD1
CASSTQGGETQYF | TGTGCCAGCAGCACACAGGGGGGGGAGACCCAGTACTTC | TRBV5-4 | - | TRBJ2-5 | -
CASSPPGAGGYSNQPQHF | TGTGCCAGCTCACCACCTGGGGCAGGGGGCTATAGCAATCAGCCCCAGCATTTT | TRBV18 | - | TRBJ1-5 | TRBD1
CASSEVTSSDTQYF | TGTGCCAGCAGTGAAGTCACTAGCTCAGATACGCAGTATTTT | TRBV6-1 | few | TRBJ2-3 | -
CASSRVGTDINYEQYF | TGCGCCAGCAGCCGGGTAGGGACAGACATCAACTACGAGCAGTACTTC | TRBV4-1 | - | TRBJ2-7 | TRBD1
CASSRVSDRPYEQYF | TGTGCCAGCAGCCGTGTTTCGGACAGACCATACGAGCAGTACTTC | TRBV14 | few | TRBJ2-7 | -
CASSSDWSSYEQYF | TGTGCCAGCAGCTCGGACTGGAGCTCCTACGAGCAGTACTTC | TRBV5-4 | - | TRBJ2-7 | -
CASSPEGAGNTIYF | TGTGCCAGCTCCCCCGAGGGTGCTGGAAACACCATATATTTT | TRBV7-8 | - | TRBJ1-3 | -
CASSQSGLAASSYEQYF | TGTGCCAGTAGTCAATCGGGACTAGCGGCTTCTTCCTACGAGCAGTACTTC | TRBV19 | - | TRBJ2-7 | TRBD2
CASSPLSTGYEGVRYF | TGTGCCAGCAGCCCCTTATCGACAGGGTACGAAGGCGTACGGTACTTC | TRBV14 | - | TRBJ2-7 | TRBD1
CASGLAGGVTEQYF | TGTGCCAGCGGCTTAGCGGGAGGAGTAACCGAGCAGTACTTC | TRBV5-6 | - | TRBJ2-7 | TRBD2
CASRRDYSYEQYF | TGTGCCAGCAGAAGGGACTACTCCTACGAGCAGTACTTC | TRBV6-1 | - | TRBJ2-7 | TRBD2
CASSKGGGGFAEAFF | TGTGCCAGCAGTAAAGGGGGGGGAGGGTTCGCTGAAGCTTTCTTT | TRBV6-6 | - | TRBJ1-1 | -
CASSLISGQGIRGYTF | TGTGCCAGCAGCTTAATCTCAGGACAGGGGATTCGGGGCTACACCTTC | TRBV7-2 | - | TRBJ1-2 | TRBD1
CASSPLLANNEQFF | TGTGCCAGTAGTCCCCTCCTAGCGAACAATGAGCAGTTCTTC | TRBV19 | - | TRBJ2-1 | -
CAWSALGENTEAFF | TGTGCCTGGAGCGCGCTCGGGGAGAACACTGAAGCTTTCTTT | TRBV30 | once | TRBJ1-1 | -
CASSAGNEKLFF | TGTGCCAGCAGCGCCGGTAATGAAAAACTGTTTTTT | TRBV4-2 | few | TRBJ1-4 | -
CSVETEGGTEAFF | TGCAGCGTTGAAACGGAGGGTGGGACTGAAGCTTTCTTT | TRBV29-1 | - | TRBJ1-1 | -
CASSTTPTDTQYF | TGTGCCAGTAGTACTACTCCCACAGATACGCAGTATTTT | TRBV19 | few | TRBJ2-3 | -
CASSFGVILAKNIQYF | TGTGCCAGCAGCTTTGGAGTGATTCTAGCCAAAAACATTCAGTACTTC | TRBV5-6 | - | TRBJ2-4 | -
CASYDRVDEKLFF | TGTGCCAGTTACGACAGGGTGGATGAAAAACTGTTTTTT | TRBV6-1 | - | TRBJ1-4 | TRBD1
CSAPRTGELFF | TGCAGTGCCCCCAGGACCGGGGAGCTGTTTTTT | TRBV20-1 | once | TRBJ2-2 | -
CASSEGTGFRGTDTQYF | TGTGCCAGCAGTGAGGGGACAGGGTTTCGAGGCACAGATACGCAGTATTTT | TRBV25-1 | - | TRBJ2-3 | TRBD1